One sample yielded the 27 T cell receptor beta chains listed below, sequenced in a study of cytomegalovirus exposure and HLA in healthy donors. A multiplex PCR was run with 60 Vbeta primers and 13 Jbeta primers. Repertoires were generated with immunoSEQ multiplex PCR, while TCRdb's copy carries only in-frame clones and drops some. The sample has approximately 24,000 clones, 70% seen once. The sample consisted of PBMCs. All receptors come from a woman between 45 and 65 years old in good health and CMV-seronegative.

The chain joins TRBV2 to TRBJ2-5; D possibly corresponds to TRBD1 (6 bases). V was pared by 6 bases and J by 1 base, with 9 bases between. Germline loops: CDR1 SNHLY, CDR2 FYNNEI. This CDR3 has 13 residues. The CDR3 is CASSADSQETQYF. CDR3 in DNA: TGTGCCAGCAGCGCGGACAGCCAAGAGACCCAGTACTTC.

The chain uses TRBV7-6 and TRBJ2-5; 9 bases agree with TRBD2. CDR3 length equals 15 residues. V was pared by 6 bases and J by 7 bases, with 12 bases of the junction left unmatched. Germline V CDR1 and CDR2: SGHVS, FNYEAQ. Written as DNA, the CDR3 is TGTGCCAGCAGTACTGCGGGGGGGACCGGGGGGACCCAGTACTTC. Protein product: CASSTAGGTGGTQYF.

The V gene is TRBV5-4, the J gene TRBJ1-6; a possible D gene is TRBD1 (6 bases). The V and J ends lost 1 base and 5 bases respectively, with 10 bases between them. The CDR3 runs to 15 residues. CDR1 and CDR2 (germline): SGHNT, YYREEE (reference sequence). The CDR3 DNA reads as TGTGCCAGCAGCTTGAGAACAGGGAATAATTCACCCCTCCACTTT. Protein sequence: CASSLRTGNNSPLHF.

The CDR3 region is CSVEGGGNTIYF. CDR3 nucleotide sequence: TGCAGCGTTGAGGGGGGTGGAAACACCATATATTTT. The chain links TRBV29-1 to TRBJ1-3; D may be TRBD1 (5 bases). In germline, CDR1 is SQVTM, CDR2 ANQGSEA. Trimming stripped 3 bases from V and 3 bases from J, with 6 bases between. The CDR3 runs 12 residues.

The J gene is TRBJ2-7, the V gene TRBV10-3, with D possibly being TRBD1 (6 bases). From germline, CDR1 is ENHRY and CDR2 SYGVKD. V lost 0 bases, J lost 4 bases, and 7 bases lay in between. CDR3 length equals 13 residues. As DNA, the CDR3 is TGTGCCATCAGTGAGTCGGACAGTTACGAGCAGTACTTC. Translating gives CAISESDSYEQYF.

The chain employs TRBV2 and TRBJ2-4; the D is unclear. The V gene lost 4 bases and the J gene lost 0 bases, with 10 bases spanning the gap. CDR3 length: 15 amino acids. Germline V gene sequence: CDR1 SNHLY, CDR2 FYNNEI. CDR3 protein: CASSGRLLAKNIQYF. CDR3 in DNA: TGTGCCAGCAGTGGTCGACTGCTAGCCAAAAACATTCAGTACTTC.

The V call is TRBV9, the J call TRBJ1-1; 8 bases line up with TRBD1. This CDR3 region has 15 residues. Per germline, CDR1 SGDLS and CDR2 YYNGEE. V shed 4 bases, J shed 0 bases, and the junction held 5 bases outside the gene matches. CDR3 protein: CASSPGTGMNTEAFF. CDR3 bases: TGTGCCAGCAGCCCAGGGACAGGTATGAACACTGAAGCTTTCTTT.

The genes are TRBV25-1 and TRBJ1-1; possible D gene TRBD1, 5 bases. The CDR3 contains 14 residues. Germline V gives CDR1 MGHDK, CDR2 SYGVNS. The ends were cut back, 6 bases at V and 4 bases at J, with 15 bases in the middle. The DNA for the CDR3 is TGTGCCAGCAGAACAGTCGGGGGTTCCACTGAAGCTTTCTTT. Its translation: CASRTVGGSTEAFF. Together with reference TRBV25-1 and TRBJ1-1, the CDR3 gives the full variable domain: EADIYQTPRYLVIGTGKKITLECSQTMGHDKMYWYQQDPGMELHLIHYSYGVNSTEKGDLSSESTVSRIRTEHFPLTLESARPSHTSQYLCASRTVGGSTEAFFGQGTRLTVV.

The genes are TRBV5-8 and TRBJ2-7; D remains ambiguous. V lost 5 bases and J lost 4, with 10 bases in between. From germline, CDR1 is SGHTS and CDR2 YDEGEE. The CDR3 runs to 12 residues. The CDR3: CASRSPGYEQYF. CDR3 DNA sequence: TGTGCCAGCAGATCCCCCGGGTACGAGCAGTACTTC.

V is TRBV29-1 and J is TRBJ2-7; TRBD1 matches at 10 bases. From germline, CDR1 is SQVTM and CDR2 ANQGSEA. The CDR3 extends over 13 amino acids. V trimming: 4 bases; J trimming: 7 bases; junction bases outside the gene matches: 7. The CDR3: CSVGGTGEGEQYF. The CDR3 DNA sequence: TGCAGCGTTGGGGGGACAGGGGAGGGAGAGCAGTACTTC.

This clone was recorded a few times. This chain connects TRBV7-9 to TRBJ2-1, with D possibly TRBD1 on 5 matching bases. The CDR3 is made up of 15 amino acids. CDR1 is SEHNR, CDR2 FQNEAQ, per germline (reference sequence). Deletions cut 3 bases from V and 8 bases from J, with 17 bases between. The CDR3 region is CASSFWSGNMHEQFF. Here the CDR3 DNA reads TGTGCCAGCAGCTTCTGGTCAGGGAATATGCATGAGCAGTTCTTC.

The chain joins TRBV6-5 to TRBJ2-1; 9 positions agree with TRBD2. The junction had 6 bases not matched to a gene; V was cut back by 4 bases and J by 14 bases. CDR1 is MNHEY and CDR2 is SVGAGI in the germline V gene. This CDR3 contains 12 residues. CDR3 nucleotide sequence: TGTGCCAGCAGTTCGACTAGCGGCGGGGAGTTCTTC. Translated, it gives CASSSTSGGEFF.

The V call is TRBV29-1, the J call TRBJ2-5, with TRBD2 matching 9 bases. The CDR3 is made up of 14 amino acids. Germline assignment: CDR1 SQVTM and CDR2 ANQGSEA. The V segment lost 5 bases and the J segment 5 bases; nucleotides outside the gene matches: 9. CDR3 in amino acids: CSVSYSGSGETQYF. In DNA, the CDR3 is TGCAGCGTTTCCTATAGCGGGAGCGGGGAGACCCAGTACTTC.

The chain links TRBV6-1 to TRBJ1-6, with D unclear. The CDR3 runs 15 residues. Germline loops: CDR1 MNHNS, CDR2 SASEGT. Trimming cost V 8 bases and J 0 bases, with 11 bases left between them. The CDR3 here is CASQMQSSYNSPLHF. The CDR3, as DNA: TGTGCCAGCCAAATGCAGTCCTCCTATAATTCACCCCTCCACTTT.

CDR3 in DNA: TGCGCCAGCAGCCCCCGCGGGACGGAGGGGACTGAAGCTTTCTTT. This encodes CASSPRGTEGTEAFF. The chain couples TRBV4-1 to TRBJ1-1; D is possibly TRBD1 (5 bases). Per germline, CDR1 MGHRA and CDR2 YSYEKL. The V end lost 4 bases, the J end lost 5 bases, and 17 bases lay between the germline ends. The CDR3 consists of 15 residues.

This chain links TRBV12-5 with TRBJ1-5, with 8 nucleotides matching TRBD1. Germline-derived CDR1 and CDR2 are LGHNT and FRNRAP. The CDR3 spans 14 residues. Trimming cost V 5 bases and J 2 bases; bases outside gene matches: 2. The CDR3 region has the DNA TGTGCTAGTGGTCCGGGACAGGGCAATCAGCCCCAGCATTTT. This encodes CASGPGQGNQPQHF.

This clone showed up just once. The rearrangement links TRBV5-1 to TRBJ2-7, with TRBD1 matching 7 bases. CDR3 length: 18 amino acids. CDR1 SGHRS and CDR2 YFSETQ come from the germline V gene. V shed 3 bases and J 1 base; nucleotides not matched to a gene: 16. The DNA of the CDR3 is TGCGCCAGCAGCTCCCCTGACCTACGACAGGGCTGGTCCTACGAGCAGTACTTC. Residues: CASSSPDLRQGWSYEQYF.

Note on this clone: The junction differs from germline at one of its ends, possibly a read error. This sequence joins TRBV7-9 and TRBJ2-1; D perhaps matches TRBD2 (5 bases). This CDR3 contains 14 residues. The germline V gene has CDR1 SEHNR and CDR2 FQNEAQ (reference sequence). DNA of the CDR3: TGTGCCAGCAGTTTAGAGGAGGATAACAATGAGCAGTTCTTC. Amino acid sequence: CASSLEEDNNEQFF.

V is TRBV5-1 and J is TRBJ1-1; 7 bases map to TRBD1. The CDR3 totals 14 residues. V lost 4 bases to trimming and J lost 6 bases; unmatched junction nucleotides: 9. Germline V CDR1 and CDR2: SGHRS, YFSETQ. For the CDR3, the DNA is TGCGCCAGCAGCCCGGACAGGTTATCGGCTGAAGCTTTCTTT. Protein product: CASSPDRLSAEAFF.

The chain employs TRBV4-1 and TRBJ2-5, with TRBD1 identical over 9 bases. With V trimmed by 5 bases and J by 5 bases, 9 bases remained unmatched. Per germline, CDR1 MGHRA and CDR2 YSYEKL. The CDR3 is 15 amino acids. The CDR3 region has the DNA TGCGCCAGCAGCAAGACCGGGACAGGGACGGAGACCCAGTACTTC. Translation: CASSKTGTGTETQYF.

This clone showed up just once. V is TRBV6-1 and J is TRBJ2-1; weak D call: TRBD1 (5 bases). CDR3 length: 15 amino acids. The ends were cut back, 6 bases at V and 0 bases at J, with 12 bases in the middle. CDR1 is MNHNS and CDR2 is SASEGT in the germline V gene. The DNA for the CDR3 is TGTGCCAGCAGCAAAGGGGTAGGCTCCTACAATGAGCAGTTCTTC. It codes for CASSKGVGSYNEQFF.

The J gene is TRBJ1-2, the V gene TRBV29-1; 9 nucleotides line up with TRBD1. CDR3 length equals 14 residues. V was clipped by 7 bases and J by 4 bases; unmatched bases: 10. The germline CDR1 and CDR2 sequences are SQVTM and ANQGSEA. CDR3 region: CSGGEQGAVYGYTF. CDR3 nucleotides: TGCAGCGGGGGAGAACAGGGGGCGGTCTATGGCTACACCTTC.

This clone was detected a few times. CDR3 nucleotide sequence: TGTGCCAGCAGTGAAGCCCTGACAAGAAACACCATATATTTT. Its translation is CASSEALTRNTIYF. The genes are TRBV6-1 and TRBJ1-3; D is unresolved. This CDR3 has 14 residues. The germline CDR1 and CDR2 sequences are MNHNS and SASEGT. The V end was cut by 0 bases, the J end by 5 bases, with 8 bases between.

The chain uses TRBV6-5 and TRBJ2-3; 8 positions match TRBD1. Germline CDR1 and CDR2: MNHEY and SVGAGI. Trimming removed 5 bases from V and 4 bases from J; junction bases left unmatched: 8. CDR3 size: 15 residues. CDR3 sequence reads: CASSPGAGGADTQYF. In DNA form, the CDR3 reads TGTGCCAGCAGTCCCGGGGCAGGGGGCGCAGATACGCAGTATTTT.

V usage is TRBV27 and J usage is TRBJ2-1; 7 positions match TRBD1. Germline lookup yields CDR1 MNHEY and CDR2 SMNVEV (reference sequence). The CDR3 covers 13 residues. Trimming at V came to 5 bases and at J to 5 bases, leaving 3 bases not matched to a gene. This CDR3 is CASSGQADNEQFF. Written as DNA, the CDR3 is TGTGCCAGCAGTGGACAGGCGGACAATGAGCAGTTCTTC.

J is TRBJ2-7 and V is TRBV2; 9 positions match TRBD1. Per germline, CDR1 SNHLY and CDR2 FYNNEI. There are 13 residues in the CDR3. V was pared by 10 bases and J by 6 bases, with 10 bases of the junction left unmatched. The CDR3 bases are TGTGCCACCCAGGGACAGGGTGCGGGCGAGCAGTACTTC. It yields the protein CATQGQGAGEQYF.

This chain joins TRBV7-9 and TRBJ1-3; D gene ambiguous. There are 13 residues in the CDR3. The germline V and J ends were trimmed by 2 bases and 1 base, with 3 bases remaining between them. CDR1 and CDR2 (germline): SEHNR, FQNEAQ (reference sequence). CDR3 sequence (DNA): TGTGCCAGCAGCTTACGTTCTGGAAACACCATATATTTT. It yields the protein CASSLRSGNTIYF.